These T cell receptor beta chains were read from a single sample in a study of T cell responses to AZD1222 COVID-19 vaccine. Generated by immunoSEQ multiplex PCR, the TCRdb table keeps only in-frame clones and is missing some. The table has over 150,000 clones, approximately 94% seen once. The source was peripheral blood, collected 28 days after the second AZD1222 dose. The receptors originated from an adult who received the AZD1222 COVID-19 vaccine. Each CDR3 is given with its conserved first and last residue. D genes are given only for firm matches. Clone size is stated in some rows and not others, as once, few, many or a class when expanded.

V gene: TRBV12-3/TRBV12-4
D gene: TRBD1
clone size: NA
J gene: TRBJ1-2
CDR3 protein: CASRGDREHGYTF
CDR3 DNA: TGTGCCAGCAGGGGGGACAGGGAGCATGGCTACACCTTC

V gene: TRBV5-8
D gene: NA
clone size: NA
J gene: TRBJ2-7
CDR3 protein: CASNPGQVLVTYEQYF
CDR3 DNA: TGTGCCAGCAACCCGGGCCAGGTTCTTGTCACCTACGAGCAGTACTTC

V gene: TRBV29-1
D gene: NA
clone size: NA
J gene: TRBJ1-2
CDR3 protein: CSVAGVYGYTF
CDR3 DNA: TGCAGCGTTGCAGGGGTCTATGGCTACACCTTC

V gene: TRBV28
D gene: NA
clone size: few
J gene: TRBJ1-5
CDR3 protein: CASTVPEQPQHF
CDR3 DNA: TGTGCCAGCACAGTTCCGGAGCAGCCCCAGCATTTT

V gene: TRBV7-2
D gene: NA
clone size: NA
J gene: TRBJ1-2
CDR3 protein: CASSTREGLFTF
CDR3 DNA: TGTGCCAGCAGCACCCGAGAAGGACTGTTCACCTTC

V gene: TRBV6-5
D gene: NA
clone size: once
J gene: TRBJ2-3
CDR3 protein: CASSYTSSDTQYF
CDR3 DNA: TGTGCCAGCAGTTACACTAGCTCTGATACGCAGTATTTT

V gene: TRBV6-4
D gene: NA
clone size: many
J gene: TRBJ1-6
CDR3 protein: CASSDGLRGNSPLHF
CDR3 DNA: TGTGCCAGCAGTGACGGTCTAAGGGGTAATTCACCCCTCCACTTT

V gene: TRBV7-6
D gene: NA
clone size: NA
J gene: TRBJ1-3
CDR3 protein: CASSLVVPASGNTIYF
CDR3 DNA: TGTGCCAGCAGCTTAGTCGTGCCAGCCTCTGGAAACACCATATATTTT

V gene: TRBV7-2
D gene: TRBD2
clone size: once
J gene: TRBJ2-7
CDR3 protein: CASSPGTSGGWQQYF
CDR3 DNA: TGTGCCAGCAGCCCCGGGACTAGCGGGGGGTGGCAGCAGTACTTC

V gene: TRBV14
D gene: NA
clone size: NA
J gene: TRBJ1-1
CDR3 protein: CASSPRMNTEAFF
CDR3 DNA: TGTGCCAGCAGCCCCCGAATGAACACTGAAGCTTTCTTT

V gene: TRBV27
D gene: NA
clone size: NA
J gene: TRBJ1-5
CDR3 protein: CASSLQGSNQPQHF
CDR3 DNA: TGTGCCAGCAGTTTACAGGGTAGCAATCAGCCCCAGCATTTT

V gene: TRBV5-4
D gene: TRBD1
clone size: NA
J gene: TRBJ2-4
CDR3 protein: CASSSERQGINIQYF
CDR3 DNA: TGTGCCAGCAGCTCGGAAAGACAGGGGATAAACATTCAGTACTTC

V gene: TRBV28
D gene: TRBD1
clone size: NA
J gene: TRBJ1-5
CDR3 protein: CASSFETGRLQPQHF
CDR3 DNA: TGTGCCAGCAGTTTTGAGACAGGGCGTTTACAGCCCCAGCATTTT

V gene: TRBV5-4
D gene: NA
clone size: NA
J gene: TRBJ1-3
CDR3 protein: CASSSGSGNTIYF
CDR3 DNA: TGTGCCAGCAGCTCCGGATCTGGAAACACCATATATTTT

V gene: TRBV6-4
D gene: TRBD1
clone size: NA
J gene: TRBJ2-7
CDR3 protein: CASSDSDRDVREQYF
CDR3 DNA: TGTGCCAGCAGTGACTCGGACAGGGACGTTCGCGAGCAGTACTTC

V gene: TRBV24-1
D gene: NA
clone size: NA
J gene: TRBJ2-7
CDR3 protein: CATSEGGTGGHEQYF
CDR3 DNA: TGTGCCACCAGTGAGGGCGGGACCGGTGGCCACGAGCAGTACTTC

V gene: TRBV2
D gene: NA
clone size: NA
J gene: TRBJ1-2
CDR3 protein: CASPPPGGSNYGYTF
CDR3 DNA: TGTGCCAGCCCGCCGCCCGGGGGGTCTAACTATGGCTACACCTTC

V gene: TRBV27
D gene: TRBD2
clone size: NA
J gene: TRBJ2-3
CDR3 protein: CASSSGLAGPSTDTQYF
CDR3 DNA: TGTGCCAGCAGTTCGGGACTAGCGGGTCCCTCCACAGATACGCAGTATTTT

V gene: TRBV9
D gene: NA
clone size: NA
J gene: TRBJ2-1
CDR3 protein: CASSALGAVWSDEQFF
CDR3 DNA: TGTGCCAGCAGCGCCCTGGGTGCGGTGTGGAGCGATGAGCAGTTCTTC

V gene: TRBV11-2
D gene: NA
clone size: once
J gene: TRBJ1-1
CDR3 protein: CASSANNPGQDEAFF
CDR3 DNA: TGTGCCAGCAGCGCGAACAACCCAGGGCAGGATGAAGCTTTCTTT

V gene: TRBV5-6
D gene: TRBD1
clone size: NA
J gene: TRBJ1-1
CDR3 protein: CASSFGRGRMYTEAFF
CDR3 DNA: TGTGCCAGCAGCTTCGGCAGGGGGCGGATGTACACTGAAGCTTTCTTT

V gene: TRBV29-1
D gene: TRBD1
clone size: NA
J gene: TRBJ1-1
CDR3 protein: CSVTQGGGTEAFF
CDR3 DNA: TGCAGCGTTACACAGGGGGGAGGCACTGAAGCTTTCTTT

V gene: TRBV7-8
D gene: NA
clone size: once
J gene: TRBJ1-5
CDR3 protein: CASSLGGGPGHQPQHF
CDR3 DNA: TGTGCCAGCAGCTTAGGCGGGGGCCCCGGTCATCAGCCCCAGCATTTT

V gene: TRBV19
D gene: NA
clone size: NA
J gene: TRBJ1-1
CDR3 protein: CASSTPPGHVRVNTEAFF
CDR3 DNA: TGTGCCAGTAGTACCCCCCCGGGGCATGTTCGGGTCAACACTGAAGCTTTCTTT

V gene: TRBV5-4
D gene: NA
clone size: NA
J gene: TRBJ1-5
CDR3 protein: CASSQGGGNQPQHF
CDR3 DNA: TGTGCCAGCAGTCAAGGAGGCGGCAATCAGCCCCAGCATTTT

V gene: TRBV6-4
D gene: NA
clone size: NA
J gene: TRBJ1-1
CDR3 protein: CASSDSADKGGTEAFF
CDR3 DNA: TGTGCCAGCAGTGACTCTGCGGACAAGGGGGGGACTGAAGCTTTCTTT

V gene: TRBV6-4
D gene: NA
clone size: NA
J gene: TRBJ2-2
CDR3 protein: CASSDKGDSGELFF
CDR3 DNA: TGTGCCAGCAGTGACAAAGGAGATTCCGGGGAGCTGTTTTTT

V gene: TRBV24-1
D gene: NA
clone size: NA
J gene: TRBJ2-7
CDR3 protein: CATSDPRDTSYEQYF
CDR3 DNA: TGTGCCACCAGTGATCCCCGGGACACGTCCTACGAGCAGTACTTC

V gene: TRBV27
D gene: TRBD1
clone size: NA
J gene: TRBJ2-7
CDR3 protein: CASSRQGAYEQYF
CDR3 DNA: TGTGCCAGCAGTCGACAGGGGGCCTACGAGCAGTACTTC

V gene: TRBV11-2
D gene: NA
clone size: NA
J gene: TRBJ2-1
CDR3 protein: CASSWETSSYNEQFF
CDR3 DNA: TGTGCCAGCAGCTGGGAGACCAGCTCCTACAATGAGCAGTTCTTC

V gene: TRBV7-8
D gene: NA
clone size: once
J gene: TRBJ2-5
CDR3 protein: CASSSDIQETQYF
CDR3 DNA: TGTGCCAGCAGCTCGGACATCCAAGAGACCCAGTACTTC

V gene: TRBV28
D gene: NA
clone size: NA
J gene: TRBJ2-2
CDR3 protein: CASKSGQHGELFF
CDR3 DNA: TGTGCCAGCAAGAGCGGGCAACACGGGGAGCTGTTTTTT

V gene: TRBV19
D gene: NA
clone size: NA
J gene: TRBJ1-1
CDR3 protein: CASSTGQLTEAFF
CDR3 DNA: TGTGCCAGTAGTACCGGACAGCTCACTGAAGCTTTCTTT

V gene: TRBV15
D gene: NA
clone size: NA
J gene: TRBJ1-1
CDR3 protein: CATSKGVGFNTEAFF
CDR3 DNA: TGTGCCACCAGCAAGGGCGTGGGGTTTAACACTGAAGCTTTCTTT

V gene: TRBV6-5
D gene: NA
clone size: NA
J gene: TRBJ2-5
CDR3 protein: CASNPVGGPGTQYF
CDR3 DNA: TGTGCCAGCAACCCTGTTGGGGGCCCAGGGACCCAGTACTTC

V gene: TRBV6-2/TRBV6-3
D gene: NA
clone size: NA
J gene: TRBJ2-3
CDR3 protein: CASSYRGYTDTQYF
CDR3 DNA: TGTGCCAGCAGTTACAGGGGGTACACAGATACGCAGTATTTT

V gene: TRBV5-6
D gene: TRBD2
clone size: NA
J gene: TRBJ2-7
CDR3 protein: CASSLLAGTYEQYF
CDR3 DNA: TGTGCCAGCAGCTTACTAGCGGGCACCTACGAGCAGTACTTC

V gene: TRBV11-2
D gene: TRBD1
clone size: NA
J gene: TRBJ1-1
CDR3 protein: CASSLGTGGTNTEAFF
CDR3 DNA: TGTGCCAGCAGCTTAGGAACAGGGGGCACGAACACTGAAGCTTTCTTT

V gene: TRBV5-1
D gene: NA
clone size: NA
J gene: TRBJ2-7
CDR3 protein: CASSRHNTLQGPYEQYF
CDR3 DNA: TGCGCCAGCAGCCGACACAACACACTACAGGGTCCCTACGAGCAGTACTTC

V gene: TRBV10-3
D gene: TRBD1
clone size: NA
J gene: TRBJ1-3
CDR3 protein: CAISETGTPSGNTIYF
CDR3 DNA: TGTGCCATCAGCGAGACAGGGACCCCCTCTGGAAACACCATATATTTT

V gene: TRBV25-1
D gene: NA
clone size: NA
J gene: TRBJ2-7
CDR3 protein: CASTSSTGYEQYF
CDR3 DNA: TGTGCCAGCACCTCCTCTACGGGCTACGAGCAGTACTTC

V gene: TRBV4-3
D gene: NA
clone size: NA
J gene: TRBJ1-1
CDR3 protein: CASSYRAEAFF
CDR3 DNA: TGCGCCAGCAGCTACCGGGCTGAAGCTTTCTTT

V gene: TRBV27
D gene: NA
clone size: NA
J gene: TRBJ1-5
CDR3 protein: CASTTQLGQPQHF
CDR3 DNA: TGTGCCAGCACAACCCAGCTGGGTCAGCCCCAGCATTTT

V gene: TRBV6-4
D gene: NA
clone size: NA
J gene: TRBJ2-1
CDR3 protein: CASSEGGISYNEQFF
CDR3 DNA: TGTGCCAGCAGTGAAGGCGGGATATCCTACAATGAGCAGTTCTTC

V gene: TRBV7-3
D gene: NA
clone size: once
J gene: TRBJ2-6
CDR3 protein: CASSPGVGLRGANVLTF
CDR3 DNA: TGTGCCAGCAGCCCTGGGGTAGGCCTCCGAGGGGCCAACGTCCTGACTTTC

V gene: TRBV27
D gene: TRBD2
clone size: NA
J gene: TRBJ2-5
CDR3 protein: CASSSQSGNQETQYF
CDR3 DNA: TGTGCCAGCAGTTCACAAAGCGGGAACCAAGAGACCCAGTACTTC

V gene: TRBV4-2
D gene: NA
clone size: once
J gene: TRBJ1-2
CDR3 protein: CASSQDRGIGYGYTF
CDR3 DNA: TGTGCCAGCAGCCAAGATAGAGGGATCGGCTATGGCTACACCTTC

V gene: TRBV7-2
D gene: NA
clone size: NA
J gene: TRBJ1-1
CDR3 protein: CASSVSGGNTEAFF
CDR3 DNA: TGTGCCAGCAGCGTGTCAGGTGGGAACACTGAAGCTTTCTTT

V gene: TRBV20-1
D gene: NA
clone size: NA
J gene: TRBJ1-2
CDR3 protein: CSASRRGVNYGYTF
CDR3 DNA: TGCAGTGCTAGTAGGAGGGGGGTCAACTATGGCTACACCTTC

V gene: TRBV7-2
D gene: NA
clone size: once
J gene: TRBJ1-3
CDR3 protein: CASSTWTRGGNTIYF
CDR3 DNA: TGTGCCAGCAGCACCTGGACACGGGGCGGAAACACCATATATTTT